The rows below give T cell receptor beta chains drawn from one sample of a study of CD8 T cells in Susac syndrome. TCRdb recomputed calls from the immunoSEQ multiplex PCR reads with MiXCR, one row per CDR3 protein. The table has about 190,000 distinct CDR3 sequences, approximately 93% seen once. The sequenced sample consisted of CD4+ T cells from PBMCs. These receptor sequences come from a human donor in good health. Each CDR3 is given with its conserved first and last residue. D genes are given only for firm matches. For some rows the clone size is stated as once, few or many, or as a class when expanded; others skip it.

TRBJ1-2	.	TRBV20-1	.	TGCAGTGCTCCTTCAACCCCCTACGGCTACACCTTC	CSAPSTPYGYTF
TRBJ1-2	.	TRBV7-2	.	TGTGCCAGCAGCCCCCTGGGATTTGGCTACACCTTC	CASSPLGFGYTF
TRBJ1-2	.	TRBV12-3/TRBV12-4	TRBD1	TGTGCCAGCAGTTTAATAGGGCAGGGGGCATTGGCCACCTTC	CASSLIGQGALATF
TRBJ2-2	.	TRBV30	.	TGTGCCTGGAGTAAGGACCGCACCGGGGAGCTGTTTTTT	CAWSKDRTGELFF
TRBJ2-1	.	TRBV15	.	TGTGCCACCAGCAGAGATATCGGGAGTAGGAATGAGCAGTTCTTC	CATSRDIGSRNEQFF
TRBJ2-2	.	TRBV6-6	.	TGTGCCAGCGTCCGGGACGCTCTCTCCACCGGGGAGCTGTTTTTT	CASVRDALSTGELFF
TRBJ1-2	.	TRBV20-1	.	TGCAGTGCTCCCCGGACGGAGATGAGCTACACCTTC	CSAPRTEMSYTF
TRBJ1-3	.	TRBV7-8	TRBD1	TGTGCCAGCAGTCCTGCCGGGACAGGGCCCTCCTCTGGAAACACCATATATTTT	CASSPAGTGPSSGNTIYF
TRBJ2-5	.	TRBV6-6	.	TGTGCCAGCAGTTACATGGGACCCCCTAAGGGGACCCAGTACTTC	CASSYMGPPKGTQYF
TRBJ2-1	.	TRBV3-1	TRBD2	TGTGCCAGCAGGGCGGGACTAGCGGGGGCCCGCTCCTACAATGAGCAGTTCTTC	CASRAGLAGARSYNEQFF
TRBJ1-2	.	TRBV7-9	.	TGTGCCAGCAGCGCCCCACAGGGCCAGGTCTATGGCTACACCTTC	CASSAPQGQVYGYTF
TRBJ1-6	.	TRBV6-2/TRBV6-3	.	TGTGCCAGCAGTTGGACCGGGGCCGGAGGGTCACCCCTCCACTTT	CASSWTGAGGSPLHF
TRBJ1-5	.	TRBV7-2	.	TGTGCCAGCAGCTTAGAGGCAGGACGGCACCCTCCCCAGCATTTT	CASSLEAGRHPPQHF
TRBJ2-6	.	TRBV6-2/TRBV6-3	.	TGTGCCACCCAGTCCTCTGGGGCCAACGTCCTGACTTTC	CATQSSGANVLTF
TRBJ2-7	.	TRBV28	.	TGTGCCAGCAGTCCGCCCTGGGCAGGCCAGTACTTC	CASSPPWAGQYF
TRBJ1-5	once	TRBV20-1	TRBD1	TGCAGTGCTTCCGGGACAGGATCGAGCAATCAGCCCCAGCATTTT	CSASGTGSSNQPQHF
TRBJ2-4	few	TRBV28	.	TGTGCCAGCAGTTTGGACCTAGCCAAAAACATTCAGTACTTC	CASSLDLAKNIQYF
TRBJ2-7	once	TRBV28	TRBD2	TGTGCCAGCAGTTCTGAGGGACTAACCTACGAGCAGTACTTC	CASSSEGLTYEQYF
TRBJ1-6	.	TRBV20-1	.	TGCAGTACCAATTCACCCCTCCACTTT	CSTNSPLHF
TRBJ2-5	.	TRBV28	.	TGTGCCAGCAGTCGCAGGGAGGTCCAAGAGACCCAGTACTTC	CASSRREVQETQYF
TRBJ2-2	.	TRBV7-8	.	TGTGCCCTGCGGGTGGATTACACCGGGGAGCTGTTTTTT	CALRVDYTGELFF
TRBJ2-1	once	TRBV3-1	.	TGTGCCAGCAGCCAAGTGAGGGGGGGCCGGAATGAGCAGTTCTTC	CASSQVRGGRNEQFF
TRBJ2-3	.	TRBV9	.	TGTGCCAGCAGCGTAGGGGACACAGATACGCAGTATTTT	CASSVGDTDTQYF
TRBJ2-2	.	TRBV10-3	TRBD1	TGTGCCATCAGAGGGACAGGGAAAGCGGTCGGGGAGCTGTTTTTT	CAIRGTGKAVGELFF
TRBJ2-1	.	TRBV5-6	TRBD1	TGTGCCAGCAGCCTGAACAGGGGGCTAGGGGAGCAGTTCTTC	CASSLNRGLGEQFF
TRBJ1-4	.	TRBV30	TRBD1	TGTGCCTGGCACAGGGGAGGAGCGCGGGAAAAACTGTTTTTT	CAWHRGGAREKLFF
TRBJ1-1	.	TRBV7-2	.	TGTGCCAGCAGCCCCCGGGGGCCGGGCACTGAAGCTTTCTTT	CASSPRGPGTEAFF
TRBJ2-3	.	TRBV7-2	.	TGTGCCAGCAGCCTTAGTCCAGTCCGCACAGATACGCAGTATTTT	CASSLSPVRTDTQYF
TRBJ1-5	.	TRBV4-3	.	TGCGCCAGCACCGGCGAACCAGGGGATAGCAATCAGCCCCAGCATTTT	CASTGEPGDSNQPQHF
TRBJ1-6	.	TRBV6-1	.	TGTGCCAGCAGTCGGGGGGTCGCGCAAAAGGATAATTCACCCCTCCACTTT	CASSRGVAQKDNSPLHF
TRBJ2-2	.	TRBV5-4	.	TGTGCCAGCAGCCCGCCCGGCGCCTCGACCGGGGAGCTGTTTTTT	CASSPPGASTGELFF
TRBJ2-2	.	TRBV12-3/TRBV12-4	TRBD1	TGTGCCAGCAGATCCGGCGGGACAGGGCGCTCCGGGGAGCTGTTTTTT	CASRSGGTGRSGELFF
TRBJ2-7	.	TRBV18	.	TGTGCCAGCTCACCACCCGTTGGGACCGAGCAGTACTTC	CASSPPVGTEQYF
TRBJ1-1	once	TRBV29-1	TRBD1	TGCAGCGTTGACCTTGGGACAGGGAACACTGAAGCTTTCTTT	CSVDLGTGNTEAFF
TRBJ2-3	.	TRBV7-6	.	TGTGCCAGCAGCCTAACCGTCCGCGGAGGGGCCGGTCCCACAGATACGCAGTATTTT	CASSLTVRGGAGPTDTQYF
TRBJ2-1	.	TRBV6-1	TRBD1	TGTGCCAGCTCGGCAGGGGGCAAGTTTGAGCAGTTCTTC	CASSAGGKFEQFF
TRBJ1-2	.	TRBV15	TRBD1	TGTGCCACCAGCATGGGACAGGCGCATACCTTC	CATSMGQAHTF
TRBJ2-1	.	TRBV3-1	TRBD2	TGTGCCAGCAGCCAAGAGCGGGGGGGGCTCCCCAATGAGCAGTTCTTC	CASSQERGGLPNEQFF
TRBJ2-2	.	TRBV2	TRBD2	TGTGCCAGTAACCGGGGCGGGGGGCCCGGGAACACCGGGGAGCTGTTTTTT	CASNRGGGPGNTGELFF
TRBJ1-5	.	TRBV28	.	TGTGCCAGCAGCCTGATCGGGCGCTTTGTCAATCAGCCCCAGCATTTT	CASSLIGRFVNQPQHF
TRBJ1-1	.	TRBV5-6	.	TGTGCCAGCAGCTTGATCCTTGGGGTAGGCACTGAAGCTTTCTTT	CASSLILGVGTEAFF
TRBJ2-7	.	TRBV29-1	.	TGCAGCGTTCACACCTACTACGAGCAGTACTTC	CSVHTYYEQYF
TRBJ1-1	.	TRBV4-1	.	TGCGCCAGCAGCCAAGGGTCAAAGGGAGGGGGCACTGAAGCTTTCTTT	CASSQGSKGGGTEAFF
TRBJ1-4	.	TRBV6-5	TRBD1	TGTGCCAGCTTGTTACAGGGGCGACCTTCAACTAATGAAAAACTGTTTTTT	CASLLQGRPSTNEKLFF
TRBJ2-6	.	TRBV20-1	TRBD2	TGCAGTGCTAGGAAGATGCTAGCGGGTAGCTCTGGGGCCAACGTCCTGACTTTC	CSARKMLAGSSGANVLTF
TRBJ1-5	.	TRBV7-2	.	TGTGCCAGCAGCTTAGGGGGAAGGGTCGGCAATCAGCCCCAGCATTTT	CASSLGGRVGNQPQHF
TRBJ1-2	.	TRBV27	TRBD1	TGTGCCAGCAGTCGACAGGGGGCGGGCTACACCTTC	CASSRQGAGYTF
TRBJ2-7	.	TRBV2	.	TGTGCCAGCAGTGAAACTAGTAAGCAGTACTTC	CASSETSKQYF
TRBJ2-3	.	TRBV5-1	.	TGCGCCAGCAGCCTTGGTGACACAGATACGCAGTATTTT	CASSLGDTDTQYF
TRBJ2-5	.	TRBV12-3/TRBV12-4	.	TGTGCCAGCAGTTCCATGGGGTCAGTTAGGGTCGGGGAGACCCAGTACTTC	CASSSMGSVRVGETQYF
TRBJ2-1	.	TRBV12-5	.	TGTGCTAGTGCAACGACAGAGTACAATGAGCAGTTCTTC	CASATTEYNEQFF
TRBJ1-2	.	TRBV7-2	.	TGTGCCAGCAGCTCGACCGGGCCAAGAGGCTACACCTTC	CASSSTGPRGYTF
TRBJ1-6	.	TRBV7-9	.	TGTGCCAGCAGCTTAGGTGGGACCCACAATTCACCCCTCCACTTT	CASSLGGTHNSPLHF
TRBJ2-2	.	TRBV24-1	TRBD1	TGTGCCACCAGTGATCCAGGACAGGGGAGGTACACCGGGGAGCTGTTTTTT	CATSDPGQGRYTGELFF
TRBJ2-1	.	TRBV5-1	TRBD1	TGCGCCAGCAGCTTGGCGGGACAGCGCTCCTACAATGAGCAGTTCTTC	CASSLAGQRSYNEQFF
TRBJ2-3	.	TRBV6-6	TRBD2	TGTGCCAGCAGTTACTCTCCAACTAGCGGGGGAGATACGCAGTATTTT	CASSYSPTSGGDTQYF
TRBJ2-3	.	TRBV9	.	TGTGCCAGCAGCGTAGGACTCCGAGGGACAGATACGCAGTATTTT	CASSVGLRGTDTQYF